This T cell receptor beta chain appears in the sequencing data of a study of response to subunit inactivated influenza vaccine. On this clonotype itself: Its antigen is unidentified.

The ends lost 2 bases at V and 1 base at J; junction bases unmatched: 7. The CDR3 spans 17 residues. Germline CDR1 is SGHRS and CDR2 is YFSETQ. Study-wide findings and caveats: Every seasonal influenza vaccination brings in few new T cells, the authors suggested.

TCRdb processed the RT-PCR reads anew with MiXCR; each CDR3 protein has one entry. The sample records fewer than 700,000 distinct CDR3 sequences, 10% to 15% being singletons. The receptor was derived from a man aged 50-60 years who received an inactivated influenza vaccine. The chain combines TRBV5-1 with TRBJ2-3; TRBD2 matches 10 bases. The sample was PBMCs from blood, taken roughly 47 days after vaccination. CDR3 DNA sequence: TGCGCCAGCAGCTTACGACTAGCGGGTGCGGGCACAGATACGCAGTATTTT. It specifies CASSLRLAGAGTDTQYF. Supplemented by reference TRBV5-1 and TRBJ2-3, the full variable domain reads KAGVTQTPRYLIKTRGQQVTLSCSPISGHRSVSWYQQTPGQGLQFLFEYFSETQRNKGNFPGRFSGRQFSNSRSEMNVSTLELGDSALYLCASSLRLAGAGTDTQYFGPGTRLTVL.